What follows is one TCR beta chain and its context. Its cognate antigen is unknown. These data originate in a study of blood T cells in healthy people across ages. Study-wide findings and caveats: For the donors, CMV status was unknown and possibly confounded expanded clonotype changes.

Combining a sample-barcoded 5' primer with a J-beta primer mix, a second PCR ran for about 7 to 12 cycles. TCRdb used MiXCR to reprocess the 5' RACE reads, holding one entry per CDR3 protein. Altogether about 670,000 distinct CDR3 sequences are present, about 50% being singletons, with the ten largest covering 13%. In germline, CDR1 is SGHTA, CDR2 FQGNSA. This CDR3 contains 14 residues. Trimming left V 4 bases short and J 3 bases short, with 10 bases between. The source is a woman of 80 years or more in good health. This chain joins TRBV7-2 and TRBJ1-5; D gene unclear. Input material: blood. The CDR3 DNA sequence: TGTGCCAGCAGCTCGGAAGCAGTCAATCAGCCCCAGCATTTT. This codes for CASSSEAVNQPQHF.